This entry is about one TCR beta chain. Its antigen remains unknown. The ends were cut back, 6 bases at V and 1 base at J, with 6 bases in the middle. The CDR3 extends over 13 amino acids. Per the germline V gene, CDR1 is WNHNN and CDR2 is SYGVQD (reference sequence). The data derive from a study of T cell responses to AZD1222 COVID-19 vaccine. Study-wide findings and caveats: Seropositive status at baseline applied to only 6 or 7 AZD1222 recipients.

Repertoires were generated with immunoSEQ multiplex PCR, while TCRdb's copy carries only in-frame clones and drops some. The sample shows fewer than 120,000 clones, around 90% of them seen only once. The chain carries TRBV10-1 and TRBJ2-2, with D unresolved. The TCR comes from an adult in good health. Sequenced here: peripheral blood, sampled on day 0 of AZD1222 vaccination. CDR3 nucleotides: TGCGCCAGCAGCTACGAGAACACCGGGGAGCTGTTTTTT. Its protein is CASSYENTGELFF.